This T cell receptor beta chain comes out of a study of beta chain features in type 1 diabetes. Comment on this clone: Its specificity is unknown.

It was one heparinised blood draw, averaging about 116 mL, that each donor gave. Sequenced material consisted of expressed TCRB transcripts (all of the isolated RNA was reverse transcribed). Clones were read by immunoSEQ multiplex PCR, and TCRdb kept only the in-frame ones, dropping some. The sample holds under 150,000 clones, 15% to 20% seen once. Trimming stripped 4 bases from V and 4 bases from J, with 21 bases between. The CDR3 spans 17 residues. CDR1 and CDR2 (germline): MGHRA, YSYEKL. Regarding the study as a whole: Significant though moderate, a shortening of TCRB CDR3s appeared in all four CD4+ subsets of Type 1 diabetes patients. Patients' naive, central memory and regulatory TCRB repertoires appeared more alike than those of healthy donors. It was possible that PCR favored shorter templates, equally so in patients and controls.

The chain carries TRBV4-1 and TRBJ2-3, with D possibly being TRBD2 (6 bases). The sequenced material came from central memory CD4+ T cells from blood. The clonotype comes from a young man with type 1 diabetes. CDR3 protein: CASSPRDWRIGPDTQYF. The CDR3 DNA is TGCGCCAGCAGCCCCCGGGACTGGAGGATCGGACCAGATACGCAGTATTTT.